This T cell receptor beta chain was retrieved from a study of cytomegalovirus exposure and HLA in healthy donors. Study-wide points: DRB1 had the most TCR associations and HLA-C the fewest, a later analysis found, with rates varying by HLA locus.

This CDR3 region has 17 residues. The V end was cut by 1 base, the J end by 1 base, with 14 bases between. Germline V gives CDR1 MGHRA, CDR2 YSYEKL. 13 Jbeta primers and 60 Vbeta primers were used for the PCR. Libraries were prepared by immunoSEQ multiplex PCR; TCRdb keeps only in-frame clonotypes and omits some of them. This table holds about 160,000 clones, roughly 72% found once. About this clone itself: The antigen is not known.

Material for sequencing was PBMCs. The clonotype originates from a middle-aged man in good health and CMV-seropositive. This chain joins TRBV4-1 and TRBJ1-5; D possibly corresponds to TRBD1 (6 bases). CDR3 in amino acids: CASSQGPSRGSNQPQHF. CDR3 coding DNA: TGCGCCAGCAGCCAAGGTCCTTCAAGGGGGAGCAATCAGCCCCAGCATTTT.